What follows is one T cell receptor (beta chain) and its context. Original handling: Amplification of reference gene primers was used by the study to estimate nucleated cell counts. Clones were sequenced by immunoSEQ multiplex PCR, and TCRdb holds only the in-frame ones, with some missing. The D gene and trimming were derived from the DNA, and the V and J assignments and clone size from that table. The top ten hold roughly a tenth of the sample, which has under 350,000 clones, approximately 83% seen once. The data were obtained in a study of blood T cell repertoires in COVID-19. For the study at large: Samples taken during acute and convalescent COVID-19 were collected in the United States, Italy and Spain. T cells, B-cell-depleted T cells, or PBMCs provided the cDNA or gDNA that served as material.

The CDR3 loop spans 18 amino acids. J lost 4 bases, V lost 1 base, and 7 bases had no gene match. The germline gives CDR1 SGHTA, CDR2 FQGNSA. The chain is built from TRBV7-2 and TRBJ2-3; 14 bases match TRBD2. Sequencing was performed on peripheral blood. The TCR sequence derives from a woman aged 45-65 years who had recovered from COVID-19. DNA for the CDR3: TGTGCCAGCAGCTTAGAAGGGACTAGCGGGAGATTCGCAGATACGCAGTATTTT. This gives the protein CASSLEGTSGRFADTQYF.